The 5 T cell receptor beta chains below come from one sample, sequenced in a study of PD-1 blockade in classical Hodgkin lymphoma (dated by TCRdb to about 2020). The sample's time point label, decoded: cycle 1 day 1 (C1D1), immediately before nivolumab initiation. Relapse after autologous stem cell transplantation had occurred in all trial patients, and cohorts A, B and C were distinguished by prior brentuximab vedotin exposure. The protocol used for the library was the immunoSEQ multiplex PCR assay. Here the immuneACCESS table is served through TCRdb, limited to in-frame sequences with V and J called. Missing clones are a known gap in these copies; in checked studies unresolved V genes cover under half, and the rest lacks a known reason. For this sample the table gives 45,000 to 60,000 clones, of which over 70% were detected only once. The top ten constitute roughly 15% of the sample. This specimen consisted of peripheral blood mononuclear cells (PBMCs), obtained at baseline. Receptor source: a human donor with classical Hodgkin lymphoma.

This sequence joins TRBV13 and TRBJ2-3, with TRBD2 matching over 12 bases. The CDR3 runs 16 residues. Germline V lookup: CDR1 PRHDT, CDR2 FYEKMQ (reference sequence). The V segment lost 5 bases and the J segment 2 bases; nucleotides outside the gene matches: 5. The CDR3 spells CASSIGLAGTTDTQYF. The CDR3 region has the DNA TGTGCCAGCAGCATCGGACTAGCGGGGACCACAGATACGCAGTATTTT.

This clone was picked up a small number of times. The chain couples TRBV9 to TRBJ2-1, with D possibly being TRBD2 (5 bases). Per the germline V gene, CDR1 is SGDLS and CDR2 is YYNGEE. The CDR3 sequence is 13 residues long. V gave up 3 bases and J gave up 4 bases, with 8 bases separating them. In nucleotides, the CDR3 is TGTGCCAGCAGCGAGGACTCATACAATGAGCAGTTCTTC. It is translated as CASSEDSYNEQFF.

J is TRBJ2-3 and V is TRBV28; 8 nucleotides match TRBD2. The ends lost 5 bases at V and 15 bases at J; junction bases unmatched: 16. Germline V gene data show CDR1 as MDHEN and CDR2 as SYDVKM. The CDR3 runs 14 residues. The DNA for the CDR3 is TGTGCCAGCAGTCCCCGTGTGATAGCGGGGACATCCTATTTT. Its protein is CASSPRVIAGTSYF.

The rearrangement uses TRBV18 and TRBJ1-1, with D possibly matching TRBD1 (6 bases). The germline V gene encodes CDR1 KGHSH and CDR2 LQKENI. Trimming stripped 6 bases from V and 6 bases from J, with 17 bases between. The CDR3 has 14 amino acids. CDR3 in amino acids: CASSPNREGAEAFF. Written as DNA, the CDR3 is TGTGCCAGCTCGCCTAACAGGGAAGGAGCTGAAGCTTTCTTT.

CDR3: CASSIDDGGGYGYTF. CDR3 sequence (DNA): TGTGCCAGTAGTATAGACGATGGGGGGGGCTATGGCTACACCTTC. V usage is TRBV19 and J usage is TRBJ1-2, with D possibly TRBD1 on 5 matching bases. Per germline, CDR1 LNHDA and CDR2 SQIVND (reference sequence). V lost 0 bases and J 4 bases, leaving 12 bases between the germline ends. The CDR3 has 15 residues.